Below, 9 T cell receptor beta chains from the same sample are listed, as sequenced in a study of T cells after yellow fever vaccination (dated by TCRdb to the late 2010s). The sample's treatment or condition label is to be understood as: live attenuated yellow fever vaccine strain. Library preparation used 5' RACE. Data came from an Illumina HiSeq 2500. The raw public reads went through TCRdb reprocessing: fastp at Q25, MiXCR clone calling, in-frame beta chains kept. Every entry covers one CDR3 protein and lists the most common genes and DNA from its rows. The sample has 200,000 to 300,000 distinct CDR3 sequences on record, 13% of them singletons. 0.4% to 0.55% of the sample is held by the ten biggest clonotypes. Sequencing was performed on CD4+ T cells sorted from PBMCs, taken 45 days after the yellow fever booster vaccination. The receptor set was obtained from a man aged 25-45 years who received the YFV17D yellow fever vaccine.

The chain combines TRBV20-1 with TRBJ2-1; D remains unclear. V shed 5 bases and J shed 6 bases, with 8 bases lying between them. Germline CDR1 is DFQATT and CDR2 is SNEGSKA (reference sequence). The CDR3 loop spans 11 amino acids. The CDR3 DNA is TGCAGTGCTGGGCTCTTCAATGAGCAGTTCTTC. Amino acid sequence: CSAGLFNEQFF.

The V gene is TRBV9, the J gene TRBJ2-5, with 10 bases lining up with TRBD1. Germline CDR1 reads SGDLS; CDR2 reads YYNGEE. This CDR3 spans 14 amino acids. V lost 2 bases, J lost 5 bases, and 3 bases stayed unmatched. CDR3 sequence: CASSVPGQGETQYF. The CDR3 bases are TGTGCCAGCAGCGTGCCGGGACAGGGGGAGACCCAGTACTTC.

This clonotype was observed many times. The CDR3 DNA reads as TGTGCCAGCAGCTTGCTACTAGCGGGAGGGGGCATGGGGACAGATACGCAGTATTTT. It yields the protein CASSLLLAGGGMGTDTQYF. The chain carries TRBV11-2 and TRBJ2-3; 13 bases align to TRBD2. The junction had 12 bases not matched to a gene; V was cut back by 3 bases and J by 3 bases. The V gene's germline CDR1 is SGHAT and CDR2 FQNNGV. The CDR3 consists of 19 residues.

In this sample, this clonotype turned up a few times. The chain recombines TRBV20-1 with TRBJ2-6; 11 bases line up with TRBD1. The J segment lost 2 bases and the V segment lost 6 bases, leaving 6 bases of the junction unmatched. Looked up from germline, CDR1 is DFQATT and CDR2 is SNEGSKA (reference sequence). The CDR3 has 16 amino acids. The CDR3 region is CSAPGQGATGANVLTF. The DNA for the CDR3 is TGCAGTGCGCCCGGACAGGGGGCGACTGGGGCCAACGTCCTGACTTTC.

This clonotype was picked up many times. The J gene is TRBJ2-7, the V gene TRBV11-1, with 11 nucleotides matching TRBD2. This CDR3 spans 19 amino acids. Trimming at V came to 5 bases and at J to 7 bases, leaving 22 bases not matched to a gene. Germline V gene lookup returns CDR1 SGHAT and CDR2 FQDESV (reference sequence). This CDR3 is CASSAPYLAGGSFAREQYF. The CDR3 nucleotides read TGTGCCAGCAGCGCCCCTTACCTAGCGGGAGGATCATTCGCTCGGGAGCAGTACTTC.

The table lists this clonotype with a few counts. This CDR3 reads CASTGLVGPTSTDTQYF. The DNA of the CDR3 is TGCGCCAGCACCGGTCTGGTGGGGCCTACTAGCACAGATACGCAGTATTTT. The chain couples TRBV5-1 to TRBJ2-3; perhaps TRBD1 as D (5 bases). The germline V and J ends were trimmed by 6 bases and 0 bases, with 20 bases remaining between them. The CDR3 contains 17 residues. Germline CDR1 SGHRS, CDR2 YFSETQ.

This chain joins TRBV12-5 and TRBJ2-2; 7 positions agree with TRBD1. V lost 2 bases and J lost 1; bases outside the gene matches: 1. This CDR3 spans 15 amino acids. Germline V gives CDR1 LGHNT, CDR2 FRNRAP. The CDR3 region is CASGLRTGNTGELFF. CDR3 coding DNA: TGTGCTAGTGGTTTGAGGACAGGGAACACCGGGGAGCTGTTTTTT.

The chain combines TRBV7-8 with TRBJ1-2, with D maybe TRBD1 (5 bases). The CDR3 is made up of 13 amino acids. Germline V CDR1 and CDR2: SGHVS, FQNEAQ. V lost 3 bases to trimming and J lost 4 bases, with 9 bases between them. CDR3 sequence: CASSLGRSYGYTF. CDR3 nucleotide sequence: TGTGCCAGCAGCTTGGGACGGAGCTATGGCTACACCTTC.

The chain joins TRBV20-1 to TRBJ2-7, with D possibly matching TRBD1 (6 bases). The CDR3 is 15 amino acids. CDR1 is DFQATT and CDR2 is SNEGSKA in the germline V gene (reference sequence). Trimming cost V 6 bases and J 3 bases, with 21 bases left between them. The CDR3 here is CSARVWGTPRYEQYF. The CDR3 bases are TGCAGTGCAAGGGTGTGGGGGACACCTCGCTACGAGCAGTACTTC.